A selection of T cell receptor beta chains follows, all from one sample in a study of neurological immune-mediated disorders. Via MiXCR, TCRdb re-called the 5' RACE reads, giving one row per CDR3 protein. Of about 35,000 distinct CDR3 sequences listed, about 3.8% are singletons. The material sequenced was PBMCs. The receptors come from a man younger than 45 with multiple sclerosis. Both conserved end residues are part of each CDR3. The order of the fields is J gene, V gene, D gene, clone size, CDR3 protein, CDR3 DNA. The D gene is left open where the match is weak. Clone size, where shown, is once, few, many, or a class for clones that have expanded.

J gene: TRBJ1-6
V gene: TRBV25-1
D gene: NA
clone size: few
CDR3 protein: CASSGYRVGGSPLNF
CDR3 DNA: TGTGCCAGCAGTGGCTACAGGGTAGGAGGGTCACCCCTCAACTTT

J gene: TRBJ1-2
V gene: TRBV4-3
D gene: NA
clone size: many
CDR3 protein: CASRQLGDPPEWGYTF
CDR3 DNA: TGCGCCAGCAGGCAACTGGGGGATCCCCCGGAATGGGGCTACACCTTC

J gene: TRBJ1-2
V gene: TRBV15
D gene: NA
clone size: many
CDR3 protein: CATSSRRGEAGYTF
CDR3 DNA: TGTGCCACCAGCAGTCGCCGGGGAGAAGCTGGCTACACCTTC

J gene: TRBJ2-7
V gene: TRBV5-6
D gene: NA
clone size: few
CDR3 protein: CASSLGAPTYEQYF
CDR3 DNA: TGTGCCAGCAGCTTAGGGGCCCCCACCTACGAGCAGTACTTC

J gene: TRBJ2-2
V gene: TRBV12-3/TRBV12-4
D gene: NA
clone size: many
CDR3 protein: CASSLLASNTGELFF
CDR3 DNA: TGTGCCAGCAGTTTGCTGGCGTCGAACACCGGGGAGCTGTTTTTT

J gene: TRBJ1-3
V gene: TRBV7-2
D gene: NA
clone size: medium-sized
CDR3 protein: CASSALGSGNTIYF
CDR3 DNA: TGTGCCAGCAGCGCCTTGGGAAGTGGAAACACCATATATTTT

J gene: TRBJ1-1
V gene: TRBV6-5
D gene: NA
clone size: many
CDR3 protein: CASFNYGGSSTEAFF
CDR3 DNA: TGTGCCAGCTTTAACTATGGAGGGTCCTCCACTGAAGCTTTCTTT

J gene: TRBJ1-2
V gene: TRBV5-1
D gene: TRBD1
clone size: many
CDR3 protein: CASSLAGTGGGYTF
CDR3 DNA: TGCGCCAGCAGCTTGGCCGGGACAGGGGGTGGCTACACCTTC

J gene: TRBJ1-1
V gene: TRBV5-1
D gene: NA
clone size: few
CDR3 protein: CASSLGPGVNTEAFF
CDR3 DNA: TGCGCCAGCAGCTTGGGTCCAGGGGTGAACACTGAAGCTTTCTTT

J gene: TRBJ1-2
V gene: TRBV15
D gene: TRBD1
clone size: many
CDR3 protein: CATSRDRGTGVFNGYTF
CDR3 DNA: TGTGCCACCAGCAGAGATAGGGGGACAGGGGTCTTCAATGGCTACACCTTC

J gene: TRBJ2-2
V gene: TRBV12-3/TRBV12-4
D gene: NA
clone size: few
CDR3 protein: CASSRRHPPLGELFF
CDR3 DNA: TGTGCCAGCAGCCGTCGACATCCCCCACTCGGGGAGCTGTTTTTT

J gene: TRBJ2-7
V gene: TRBV7-6
D gene: TRBD1
clone size: many
CDR3 protein: CASSAFQDRARGEQYF
CDR3 DNA: TGTGCCAGCAGCGCCTTCCAGGACAGGGCCCGGGGCGAGCAGTACTTC

J gene: TRBJ2-5
V gene: TRBV20-1
D gene: NA
clone size: many
CDR3 protein: CSARDVPQETQYF
CDR3 DNA: TGCAGTGCTAGAGATGTACCTCAAGAGACCCAGTACTTC

J gene: TRBJ1-1
V gene: TRBV9
D gene: NA
clone size: few
CDR3 protein: CASSVDLNTEAFF
CDR3 DNA: TGTGCCAGCAGCGTAGACCTGAACACTGAAGCTTTCTTT

J gene: TRBJ1-2
V gene: TRBV7-2
D gene: NA
clone size: many
CDR3 protein: CASSQNQGNYGYTF
CDR3 DNA: TGTGCCAGCAGCCAGAACCAGGGGAACTATGGCTACACCTTC

J gene: TRBJ2-5
V gene: TRBV5-6
D gene: NA
clone size: many
CDR3 protein: CASSLVSTRETQYF
CDR3 DNA: TGTGCCAGCAGCTTGGTGTCTACTCGAGAGACCCAGTACTTC

J gene: TRBJ2-7
V gene: TRBV4-3
D gene: NA
clone size: many
CDR3 protein: CASSQGSRAGRHEQYF
CDR3 DNA: TGCGCCAGCAGCCAAGGGTCTCGGGCAGGACGACACGAGCAGTACTTC

J gene: TRBJ2-1
V gene: TRBV20-1
D gene: NA
clone size: many
CDR3 protein: CSAPSRSHEQFF
CDR3 DNA: TGCAGTGCCCCATCACGGAGCCATGAGCAGTTCTTC

J gene: TRBJ1-3
V gene: TRBV20-1
D gene: NA
clone size: many
CDR3 protein: CSAGTAGNTIYF
CDR3 DNA: TGCAGTGCCGGGACGGCTGGAAACACCATATATTTT

J gene: TRBJ1-5
V gene: TRBV18
D gene: NA
clone size: many
CDR3 protein: CASSQTSTNRDQPQHF
CDR3 DNA: TGTGCCAGCTCACAAACATCGACGAATAGGGATCAGCCCCAGCATTTT

J gene: TRBJ2-1
V gene: TRBV9
D gene: TRBD2
clone size: many
CDR3 protein: CASSLSLAGGYNEQFF
CDR3 DNA: TGTGCCAGCAGCCTGTCCCTGGCGGGGGGTTACAATGAGCAGTTCTTC

J gene: TRBJ2-1
V gene: TRBV7-6
D gene: NA
clone size: many
CDR3 protein: CASSLVKGTYNEQFF
CDR3 DNA: TGTGCCAGCAGCTTAGTCAAGGGCACGTACAATGAGCAGTTCTTC

J gene: TRBJ1-1
V gene: TRBV18
D gene: NA
clone size: NA
CDR3 protein: CASSRGNMNTEAFF
CDR3 DNA: TGTGCCAGCTCACGAGGAAACATGAACACTGAAGCTTTCTTT

J gene: TRBJ2-1
V gene: TRBV10-2
D gene: TRBD2
clone size: NA
CDR3 protein: CASRGLAGGGEQFF
CDR3 DNA: TGCGCCAGCAGAGGTCTAGCGGGGGGTGGTGAGCAGTTCTTC

J gene: TRBJ2-7
V gene: TRBV10-3
D gene: NA
clone size: many
CDR3 protein: CAISSTDYEQYF
CDR3 DNA: TGTGCCATCAGTTCCACAGATTACGAGCAGTACTTC

J gene: TRBJ2-7
V gene: TRBV5-1
D gene: NA
clone size: many
CDR3 protein: CASSSLTGGSYEQYF
CDR3 DNA: TGCGCCAGCAGCTCCCTTACAGGAGGGAGTTACGAGCAGTACTTC